This T cell receptor beta chain derives from a study of shared clonotypes between healthy human individuals (dated by TCRdb to 2020 to 2022). As for the study more broadly: A couple of women and a few men aged 18 to 49 years were included in the cohort. Blood TCR repertoires of five healthy adults were deeply sequenced to estimate repertoire size and the extent of clonotype sharing between individuals. For each donor, CD4 naive and CD4 memory were each given three plates, CD8 naive was given two plates, and CD8 memory was given one plate. Between about 0.85 and 10 billion PBMCs per donor were obtained by leukapheresis. Different laboratories and diverse techniques were used to prepare libraries and sequence TCR repertoires, to increase sequencing depth and limit assay-specific biases. The research as a whole found: Across a few donors, approximately 5% of naive CD4, more than 3% of naive CD8, 2.3% of memory CD4, and around 0.4% of memory CD8 clonotypes were shared. Sampling was restricted to blood, and TCR repertoires in tissues likely differ from the TCR repertoires found in blood. Compared with non-shared clonotypes, the clonotypes found in all four sorted-subset donors had higher generation probabilities. Naive subsets generally had larger estimated clonotype richness than memory subsets. Even with the large sequencing depth, rarefaction of the sorted-subset datasets indicated that sequencing was incomplete. Pairwise subsampling indicated that sequencing depth was expected to affect the degree of clonotype sharing among donors. Because the study included a small number of donors, the genetic and exposure-history diversity represented was limited.

This clone was detected once. Its binding antigen is unknown. Qualities for individual bases were not recorded, and no much larger clone is one base off. Using the deep immunoSEQ assay, TCR CDR3 regions were amplified from genomic DNA by multiplex PCR. Extracted genomic DNA from each cell subset was spread evenly across all wells of several immunoSEQ 96-well plates, with each plate serving as a replicate. For sorted subsets, roughly 0.2 ug genomic DNA, equal to 30,000 to 35,000 T cell genomes, was loaded into each replicate PCR. Purified libraries were quantified with a Qubit 3.0 fluorometer, sized on a Bioanalyzer 2100, and re-quantified with the KAPA Library Quantification kit. Every immunoSEQ 96-well plate was sequenced on a dedicated single-read 150-cycle Illumina NextSeq 550 flow cell. The paper's processing steps were these. Because only junctional sequences without quality scores were contained in the immunoSEQ output, filtering matching that applied to full-length reads could not be performed. Sequences were annotated with PyIR, a Python wrapper for IgBLAST v1.9, using IMGT germline references to assign V/J genes and CDR3. Reads were filtered out if the reads had weak V/J assignments (E-value above 1e-6), no CDR3, stop codons, out-of-frame junctions, or ambiguous translated residues. A V3J clonotype was defined by an identical inferred V gene, J gene, and CDR3 amino acid sequence. The percentage overlap between two repertoires was calculated by dividing the number of shared unique clonotypes by the size of the smaller repertoire. RTK rarefaction, the Chao1 estimator, and Recon v2.1 estimates of unobserved clonotypes were used to assess repertoire richness. Generation probabilities for all TCRbeta clonotypes obtained by the gDNA method from several donors were computed using OLGA. TCRdb provides this immuneACCESS table in a form limited to in-frame rearrangements. Some clones are lacking; in checked studies, under half of them reflect an unresolved V gene, and why the rest are absent is not known. V, J and clone size reflect that table, while D and trimming were determined from the DNA. Recorded for this sample are some 690,000 clones; roughly 88% of them occurred a single time. The ten largest clones take up about a third of the sample.

The donors were healthy, HIV-negative adults with no recently reported acute infections or vaccinations. Only Caucasian adults living in Nashville, Tennessee, USA were represented among the donors. The CD8 memory samples were a combination of magnetically selected CD45RO+ cells and CCR7-negative CD45RA+ effector memory (TemRA) cells. Blood was collected by leukapheresis, and PBMCs were isolated by Ficoll-Histopaque density gradient centrifugation and then cryopreserved in liquid nitrogen vapor phase. Analytical flow cytometry was used to check the purity and quantity of every magnetically sorted T cell population. From each sorted fraction, genomic DNA was isolated and quantified by UV absorbance on a Nanodrop 2000c. Spanning cysteine to phenylalanine, the CDR3 consists of 15 amino acids. Left in the record is the CDR3 DNA by itself, 45 bases read in frame from the first base. V drops 0 bases and J drops 2 bases, leaving 10 bases in between. CDR1 and CDR2 are drawn from the germline V gene (reference sequence): MNHEY, SMNVEV.

The sequenced sample was memory CD8+ T cells from PBMCs. This specimen's cell subset or site label, per the study, means: CD45RO+ cells pooled with CCR7-negative TemRA cells. The TCR originated in a man aged 18 to 29 in good health. Some clones in this sample may be carry-over from other donors' samples. The chain links TRBV27 with TRBJ1-1; the D segment cannot be called with confidence. The sequence in DNA is TGTGCCAGCAGTTTATCAAAGAGACTAAACACTGAAGCTTTCTTT. It encodes CASSLSKRLNTEAFF.